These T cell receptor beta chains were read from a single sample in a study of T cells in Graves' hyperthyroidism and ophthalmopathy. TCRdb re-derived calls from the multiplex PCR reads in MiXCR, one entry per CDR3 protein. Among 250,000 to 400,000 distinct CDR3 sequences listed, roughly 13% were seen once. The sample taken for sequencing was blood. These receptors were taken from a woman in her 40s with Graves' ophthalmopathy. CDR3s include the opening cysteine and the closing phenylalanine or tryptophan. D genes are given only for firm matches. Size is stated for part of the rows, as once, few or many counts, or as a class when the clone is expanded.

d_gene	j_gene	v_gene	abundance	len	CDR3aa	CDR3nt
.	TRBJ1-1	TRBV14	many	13	CASSQKTTDEAFF	TGTGCCAGCAGCCAAAAAACGACAGATGAAGCTTTCTTT
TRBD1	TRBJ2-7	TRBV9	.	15	CASSTRDRGAYEQYF	TGTGCCAGCAGCACAAGGGACAGGGGAGCCTACGAGCAGTACTTC
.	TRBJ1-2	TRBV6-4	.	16	CASSAEPRAANYGYTF	TGTGCCAGCAGCGCCGAACCGAGGGCCGCTAACTATGGCTACACCTTC
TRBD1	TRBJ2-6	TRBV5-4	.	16	CASSRDRVTGANVLTF	TGTGCCAGCAGCAGGGACAGGGTGACTGGGGCCAACGTCCTGACTTTC
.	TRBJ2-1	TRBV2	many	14	CASIGGGRYNEQFF	TGTGCCAGCATCGGCGGTGGGAGATACAATGAGCAGTTCTTC
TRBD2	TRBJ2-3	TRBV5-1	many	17	CASSPTTSGVLTDTQYF	TGCGCCAGCAGCCCGACGACTAGCGGGGTACTCACAGATACGCAGTATTTT
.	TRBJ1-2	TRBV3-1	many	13	CASSQDGIYGYTF	TGTGCCAGCAGCCAAGATGGAATCTATGGCTACACCTTC
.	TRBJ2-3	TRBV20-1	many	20	CSARQYPNALGRASTDTQYF	TGCAGTGCTAGACAATATCCTAACGCTCTGGGCAGGGCTAGCACAGATACGCAGTATTTT
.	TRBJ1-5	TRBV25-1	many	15	CASSDAGDGNQPQHF	TGTGCCAGCAGTGACGCGGGGGACGGCAATCAGCCCCAGCATTTT
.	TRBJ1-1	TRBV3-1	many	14	CASSQEWGDTEAFF	TGTGCCAGCAGCCAAGAGTGGGGAGACACTGAAGCTTTCTTT
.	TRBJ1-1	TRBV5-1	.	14	CASSLASGSPWVFF	TGCGCCAGCAGCTTGGCCAGCGGTTCCCCCTGGGTTTTCTTT
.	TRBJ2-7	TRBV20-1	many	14	CSARVRGYSYEQYF	TGCAGTGCTAGAGTGAGGGGCTACTCCTACGAGCAGTACTTC
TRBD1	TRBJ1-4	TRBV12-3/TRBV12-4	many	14	CASSSGQEPSKLFF	TGTGCCAGCAGCTCGGGACAGGAGCCATCAAAACTGTTTTTT
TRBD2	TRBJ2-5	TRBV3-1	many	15	CASSQGPSGVETQYF	TGTGCCAGCAGCCAAGGCCCTAGCGGGGTCGAGACCCAGTACTTC
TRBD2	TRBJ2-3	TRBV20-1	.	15	CSASQASGDKDTQYF	TGCAGTGCTAGCCAGGCTAGCGGGGACAAAGATACGCAGTATTTT
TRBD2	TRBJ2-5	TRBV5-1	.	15	CASSLGLAVKETQYF	TGCGCCAGCAGCTTAGGACTAGCGGTTAAAGAGACCCAGTACTTC
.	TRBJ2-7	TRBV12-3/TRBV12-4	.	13	CASKIQSEYEQYF	TGTGCCAGCAAGATCCAGAGTGAGTACGAGCAGTACTTC
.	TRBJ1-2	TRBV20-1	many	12	CSATTTTYGYTF	TGCAGTGCCACCACTACCACCTATGGCTACACCTTC
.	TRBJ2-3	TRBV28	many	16	CASSSLSRLSTDTQYF	TGTGCCAGCAGTTCCCTCTCCAGGTTGAGCACAGATACGCAGTATTTT
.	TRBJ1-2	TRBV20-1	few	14	CSASQNQKGDGYTF	TGCAGTGCTAGTCAGAACCAAAAAGGAGATGGCTACACCTTC
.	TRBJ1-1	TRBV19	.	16	CASSPQRSAMNTEAFF	TGTGCCAGTAGCCCCCAGCGTTCCGCTATGAACACTGAAGCTTTCTTT
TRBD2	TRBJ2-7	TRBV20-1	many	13	CSAEGTSYDEQYF	TGCAGTGCCGAGGGGACTAGTTATGACGAGCAGTACTTC
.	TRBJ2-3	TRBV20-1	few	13	CSARAVSTDTQYF	TGCAGTGCTAGAGCGGTGAGCACAGATACGCAGTATTTT
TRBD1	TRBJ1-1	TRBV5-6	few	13	CASSSRQGLGAFF	TGTGCCAGCAGCTCGCGACAGGGCCTTGGAGCTTTCTTT
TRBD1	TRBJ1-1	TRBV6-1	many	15	CASSESRTGFSEAFF	TGTGCCAGCAGTGAATCCCGGACAGGGTTTTCTGAAGCTTTCTTT
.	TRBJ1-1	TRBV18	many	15	CASSPTVRRGTEAFF	TGTGCCAGCTCACCCACAGTCCGCCGGGGCACTGAAGCTTTCTTT
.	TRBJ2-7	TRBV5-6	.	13	CASSLPSRGEQYF	TGTGCCAGCAGCTTGCCGTCCAGGGGCGAGCAGTACTTC
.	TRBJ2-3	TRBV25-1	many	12	CASSDLSDTQYF	TGTGCCAGCAGTGATTTATCAGATACGCAGTATTTT
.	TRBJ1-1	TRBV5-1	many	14	CASSKREGGTEAFF	TGCGCCAGCAGCAAGAGGGAGGGAGGCACTGAAGCTTTCTTT
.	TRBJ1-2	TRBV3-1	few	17	CASSQDRGGAINYGYTF	TGTGCCAGCAGCCAAGATCGTGGGGGGGCTATTAACTATGGCTACACCTTC
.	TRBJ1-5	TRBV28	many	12	CASIARNQPQHF	TGTGCCAGCATAGCCAGGAATCAGCCCCAGCATTTT
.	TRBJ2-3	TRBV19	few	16	CASSIIGKAGTDTQYF	TGTGCCAGTAGTATTATCGGGAAAGCTGGCACAGATACGCAGTATTTT
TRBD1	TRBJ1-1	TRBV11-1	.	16	CASSLPGQGFNTEAFF	TGTGCCAGCAGCTTGCCTGGACAGGGCTTTAACACTGAAGCTTTCTTT
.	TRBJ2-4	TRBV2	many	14	CASSGSLAKNIQYF	TGTGCCAGCAGTGGCAGTCTAGCCAAAAACATTCAGTACTTC
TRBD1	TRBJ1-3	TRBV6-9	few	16	CASSYSTGLSGNTIYF	TGTGCCAGCAGTTATTCGACAGGGCTCTCTGGAAACACCATATATTTT
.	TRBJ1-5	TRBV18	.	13	CASSPGKNQPQHF	TGTGCCAGCTCACCGGGGAAGAATCAGCCCCAGCATTTT
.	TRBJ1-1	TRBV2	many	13	CASSQQKNTEAFF	TGTGCCAGCAGTCAACAGAAGAACACTGAAGCTTTCTTT
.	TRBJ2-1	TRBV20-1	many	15	CSARSFEATYNEQFF	TGCAGTGCTAGGAGTTTTGAGGCGACGTACAATGAGCAGTTCTTC